This T cell receptor (beta chain) was documented in a study of beta chain features in type 1 diabetes. Study background: Patients did not differ from healthy donors in age, gender or cell yield.

Germline V gives CDR1 SGHTA, CDR2 FQGNSA. The CDR3 is 16 amino acids. V was pared by 1 base and J by 8 bases, with 18 bases between. This clone was picked up a small number of times. Expressed TCRB transcripts were sequenced after all isolated RNA was converted to cDNA. Produced via immunoSEQ multiplex PCR; TCRdb's table is partial and in-frame only. The data contain more than 140,000 clones, around a tenth of them singletons. Material for sequencing was central memory CD4+ T cells from blood. This rearrangement joins TRBV7-2 to TRBJ2-1, with D maybe TRBD2 (6 bases). This clonotype was sampled from a woman aged 40 to 49 in good health. The CDR3 DNA follows: TGTGCCAGCAGCTTAGGTGCTGGGACGGCGGGATATGAGCAGTTCTTC. This codes for CASSLGAGTAGYEQFF.